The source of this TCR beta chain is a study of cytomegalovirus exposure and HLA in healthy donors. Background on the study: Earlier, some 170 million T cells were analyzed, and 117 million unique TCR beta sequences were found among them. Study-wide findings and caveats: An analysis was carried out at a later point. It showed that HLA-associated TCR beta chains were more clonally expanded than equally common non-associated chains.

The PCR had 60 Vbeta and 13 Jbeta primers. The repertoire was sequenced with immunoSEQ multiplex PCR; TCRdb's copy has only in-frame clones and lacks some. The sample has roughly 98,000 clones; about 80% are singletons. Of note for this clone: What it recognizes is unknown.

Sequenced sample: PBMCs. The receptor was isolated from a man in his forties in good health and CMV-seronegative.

The CDR3 region is CASSLRDRAVYGYTF. The CDR3 DNA follows: TGTGCCAGCAGTTTAAGGGACAGGGCCGTCTATGGCTACACCTTC. This chain joins TRBV28 and TRBJ1-2, with 9 nucleotides matching TRBD1. Unmatched junction bases numbered 5, after V lost 2 bases and J lost 4 bases. Per germline, CDR1 MDHEN and CDR2 SYDVKM. This CDR3 has 15 amino acids.